This T cell receptor beta chain emerged from a study of chemoradiotherapy in HPV16-positive cancers. This table comes from immunoSEQ multiplex PCR, and its TCRdb copy is limited to in-frame clones, with some not included. The table lists tens of thousands of clones, about 92% of them singletons. Study findings and constraints: Non-HPV-specific T cells did not expand in tumors during treatment, whereas candidate HPV-specific clones and E7-related motifs did.

As for this clone: Its antigen remains unidentified.

With 0 bases removed from V and 0 bases from J, the gap between germline ends came to 6 bases. Germline assignment: CDR1 MNHEY and CDR2 SVGAGI. The CDR3 has 15 amino acids. The genes are TRBV6-5 and TRBJ2-1, with D unresolved. The sequence was obtained from a human donor with HPV-associated anogenital cancer. The source material was blood, sampled from a patient who underwent chemoradiotherapy. The CDR3 is CASSYSFNSYNEQFF. The CDR3, as DNA: TGTGCCAGCAGTTACTCCTTCAACTCCTACAATGAGCAGTTCTTC.